The present entry profiles one T cell receptor beta chain with its context. The total RNA that was extracted per sample amounted to at least 5 micrograms. CDR3 size: 14 residues. The J segment lost 1 base and the V segment lost 5 bases, leaving 2 bases of the junction unmatched. Germline values: CDR1 MNHEY, CDR2 SMNVEV (reference sequence). Alongside a J-beta primer mix, a sample-barcoded 5' primer served in a second PCR lasting about 6 to 12 cycles. A template-switch adaptor that had 12 random nucleotides put a tag on each cDNA molecule. TCRdb re-called the 5' RACE reads through MiXCR, storing one row per CDR3 protein. Of about 1 million distinct CDR3 sequences listed, over 35% are singletons. This sample stems from a study of blood T cells in healthy people across ages.

This sequence was found in a woman aged 60-75 years in good health. Material for sequencing was blood. The chain links TRBV27 to TRBJ2-7; TRBD2 matches 10 bases. CDR3 region: CASSSGRGSYEQYF. The CDR3 region has the DNA TGTGCCAGCAGTAGCGGGAGGGGGTCCTACGAGCAGTACTTC.